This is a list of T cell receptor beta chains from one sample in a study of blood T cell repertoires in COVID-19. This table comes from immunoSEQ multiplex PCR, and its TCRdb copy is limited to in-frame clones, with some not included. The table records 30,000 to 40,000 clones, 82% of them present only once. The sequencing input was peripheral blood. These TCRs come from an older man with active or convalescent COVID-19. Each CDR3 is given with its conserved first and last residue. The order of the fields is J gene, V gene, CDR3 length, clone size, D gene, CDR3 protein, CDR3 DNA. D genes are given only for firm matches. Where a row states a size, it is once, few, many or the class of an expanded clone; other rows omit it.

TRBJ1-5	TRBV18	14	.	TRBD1	CASSSRDSGQPQHF	TGTGCCAGTTCATCCCGGGACAGCGGCCAGCCCCAGCATTTT
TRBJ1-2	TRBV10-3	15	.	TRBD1	CAISEGGQNNYGYTF	TGTGCCATCAGTGAAGGGGGACAGAATAACTATGGCTACACCTTC
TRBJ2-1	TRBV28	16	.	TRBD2	CASSSETASGYNEQFF	TGTGCCAGCAGTTCAGAGACGGCTAGCGGATACAATGAGCAGTTCTTC
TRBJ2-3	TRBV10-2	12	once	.	CASSERGDTQYF	TGCGCCAGCAGTGAGAGAGGAGATACGCAGTATTTT
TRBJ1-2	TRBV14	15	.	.	CASSQESQKNYGYTF	TGTGCCAGCAGCCAAGAAAGCCAAAAGAACTATGGCTACACCTTC
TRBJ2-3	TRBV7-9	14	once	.	CASSLSISTDTQYF	TGTGCCAGCAGCTTATCCATTTCCACAGATACGCAGTATTTT
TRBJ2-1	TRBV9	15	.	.	CASSVVGLLYNEQFF	TGTGCCAGCAGCGTAGTGGGACTGCTATACAATGAGCAGTTCTTC
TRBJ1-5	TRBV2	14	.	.	CASSGGRGDQPQHF	TGTGCCAGCAGTGGAGGGCGGGGAGATCAGCCCCAGCATTTT
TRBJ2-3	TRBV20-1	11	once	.	CSAPLGDTQYF	TGCAGTGCTCCACTCGGAGATACGCAGTATTTT
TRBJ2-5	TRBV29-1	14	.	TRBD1	CSVSTGDERETQYF	TGCAGCGTCTCGACAGGGGATGAGCGGGAGACCCAGTACTTC
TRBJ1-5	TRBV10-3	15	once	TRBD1	CAISEGQDRNQPQHF	TGTGCCATCAGCGAGGGACAGGACCGCAATCAGCCCCAGCATTTT
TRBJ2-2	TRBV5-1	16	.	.	CASSARHRDSTGELFF	TGCGCCAGCAGCGCGCGACACAGGGATTCGACCGGGGAGCTGTTTTTT
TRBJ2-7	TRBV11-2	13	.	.	CASKWDFPYEQYF	TGTGCCAGCAAATGGGACTTCCCTTACGAGCAGTACTTC
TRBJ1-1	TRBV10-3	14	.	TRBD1	CAIKKLQGGTEAFF	TGTGCCATCAAGAAACTGCAGGGGGGCACTGAAGCTTTCTTT
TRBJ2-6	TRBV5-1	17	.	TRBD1	CASSSTGPVTGANVLTF	TGCGCCAGCAGCTCGACAGGGCCAGTGACTGGGGCCAACGTCCTGACTTTC
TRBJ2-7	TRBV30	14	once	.	CAWSVQGGLFEQYF	TGTGCCTGGAGTGTACAAGGTGGACTCTTCGAGCAGTACTTC
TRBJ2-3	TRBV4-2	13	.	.	CASSQEGADTQYF	TGTGCCAGCAGCCAAGAGGGAGCGGATACGCAGTATTTT
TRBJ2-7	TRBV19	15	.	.	CASTYGAGLSYEQYF	TGTGCCAGTACATATGGCGCAGGGCTCTCCTACGAGCAGTACTTC
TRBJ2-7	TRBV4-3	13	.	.	CASSQGGRYEQYF	TGCGCCAGCAGCCAAGGAGGGCGGTACGAGCAGTACTTC
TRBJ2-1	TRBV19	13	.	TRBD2	CASRERDRNEQFF	TGTGCCAGTCGGGAGCGGGATAGGAATGAGCAGTTCTTC
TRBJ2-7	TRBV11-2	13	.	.	CASSLRRDYEQYF	TGTGCCAGCAGCTTACGCAGGGACTACGAGCAGTACTTC
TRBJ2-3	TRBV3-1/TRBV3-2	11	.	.	CASSQGGRQYF	TGTGCCAGCAGCCAAGGAGGGAGGCAGTATTTT
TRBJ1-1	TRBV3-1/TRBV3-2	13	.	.	CASRQGQNTEAFF	TGTGCCAGCCGCCAGGGACAGAACACTGAAGCTTTCTTT
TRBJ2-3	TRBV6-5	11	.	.	CASSTQNTQYF	TGTGCCAGCAGTACCCAGAATACGCAGTATTTT
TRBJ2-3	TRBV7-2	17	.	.	CASSPPTGTLLTDTQYF	TGTGCCAGCAGCCCGCCGACAGGAACGCTTCTCACAGATACGCAGTATTTT
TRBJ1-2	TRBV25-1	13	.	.	CASSAISREGYTF	TGTGCCAGCAGTGCCATATCCAGGGAAGGCTACACCTTC
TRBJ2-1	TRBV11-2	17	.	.	CASSLRVKRLIYNEQFF	TGTGCCAGCAGCTTACGGGTGAAGCGCCTCATCTACAATGAGCAGTTCTTC
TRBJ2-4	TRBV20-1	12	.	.	CSASALKNIQYF	TGCAGTGCTAGTGCCCTAAAAAACATTCAGTACTTC
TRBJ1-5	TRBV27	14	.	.	CASSLGGANQPQHF	TGTGCCAGCAGTTTGGGAGGGGCGAATCAGCCCCAGCATTTT
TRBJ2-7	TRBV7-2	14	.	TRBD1	CASSYRDRTYEQYF	TGTGCCAGCAGCTACCGGGACAGGACCTACGAGCAGTACTTC
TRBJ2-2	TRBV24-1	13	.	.	CATRAENTGELFF	TGTGCCACCAGGGCGGAGAACACCGGGGAGCTGTTTTTT
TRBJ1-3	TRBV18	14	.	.	CASSEGSGGNTIYF	TGTGCCAGCTCAGAGGGCTCGGGTGGAAACACCATATATTTT
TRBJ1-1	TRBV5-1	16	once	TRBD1	CASSLNVGTVYTEAFF	TGCGCCAGCAGCTTGAATGTCGGGACAGTCTACACTGAAGCTTTCTTT
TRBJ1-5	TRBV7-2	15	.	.	CASSEGGRVEQPQHF	TGTGCCAGCAGCGAAGGAGGGAGGGTAGAGCAGCCCCAGCATTTT
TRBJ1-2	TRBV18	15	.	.	CASSPGQGNNYGYTF	TGTGCCAGCTCACCAGGGCAGGGGAATAACTATGGCTACACCTTC
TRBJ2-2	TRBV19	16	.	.	CASSLTASTGWGELFF	TGTGCCAGTAGTTTGACAGCTTCTACTGGTTGGGGGGAGCTGTTTTTT
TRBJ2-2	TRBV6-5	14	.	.	CASSYPDTTGELFF	TGTGCCAGCAGTTACCCGGACACCACCGGGGAGCTGTTTTTT
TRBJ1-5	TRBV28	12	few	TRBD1	CASAQGNQPQHF	TGTGCCAGCGCACAGGGGAATCAGCCCCAGCATTTT
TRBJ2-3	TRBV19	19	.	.	CASSQDREAVQFGTDTQYF	TGTGCCAGTAGCCAAGACAGAGAGGCAGTGCAGTTCGGCACAGATACGCAGTATTTT
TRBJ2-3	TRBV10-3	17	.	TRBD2	CAISESQTSGPTDTQYF	TGTGCCATCAGTGAGTCTCAGACTAGCGGTCCCACAGATACGCAGTATTTT
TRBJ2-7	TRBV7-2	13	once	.	CASSLALRDITNF	TGTGCCAGCAGCTTAGCCCTCCGGGACATAACCAACTTC
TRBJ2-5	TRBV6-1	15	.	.	CASSDAGRGEETQYF	TGTGCCAGCAGTGACGCGGGGCGCGGGGAAGAGACCCAGTACTTC
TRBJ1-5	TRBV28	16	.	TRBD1	CASSLGGTASNQPQHF	TGTGCCAGCAGCCTGGGCGGGACAGCTAGCAATCAGCCCCAGCATTTT
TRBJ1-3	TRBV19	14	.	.	CASSIEAAGNTIYF	TGTGCCAGTAGTATAGAGGCCGCTGGAAACACCATATATTTT
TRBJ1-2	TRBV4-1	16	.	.	CASSQEGREVGYGYTF	TGCGCCAGCAGCCAAGAAGGGAGGGAGGTGGGATATGGCTACACCTTC
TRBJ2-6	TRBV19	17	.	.	CASSIDQEWAGANVLTF	TGTGCCAGTAGTATAGATCAGGAATGGGCTGGGGCCAACGTCCTGACTTTC
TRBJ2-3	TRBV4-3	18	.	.	CASSLQFGEGPGTDTQYF	TGCGCCAGCAGCCTACAATTTGGTGAGGGCCCGGGCACAGATACGCAGTATTTT
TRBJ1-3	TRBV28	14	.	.	CASCAGFGGNTIYF	TGTGCCAGCTGTGCAGGGTTCGGTGGAAACACCATATATTTT
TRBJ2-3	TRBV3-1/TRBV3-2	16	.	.	CASSARPWGPTDTQYF	TGTGCCAGCAGCGCTCGACCCTGGGGGCCAACAGATACGCAGTATTTT
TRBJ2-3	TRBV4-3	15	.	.	CASSQDKAGPDTQYF	TGCGCCAGCAGCCAAGATAAAGCGGGTCCAGATACGCAGTATTTT
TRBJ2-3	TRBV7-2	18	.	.	CASSLAIVASHVADTQYF	TGTGCCAGCAGCTTAGCGATAGTAGCGTCCCATGTGGCAGATACGCAGTATTTT
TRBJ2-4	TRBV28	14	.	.	CASSPWRLKNIQYF	TGTGCCAGCAGTCCTTGGCGGCTCAAAAACATTCAGTACTTC
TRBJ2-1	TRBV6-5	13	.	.	CASSYGSANEQFF	TGTGCCAGCAGTTACGGTAGCGCTAATGAGCAGTTCTTC
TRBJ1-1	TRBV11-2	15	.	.	CASSQRRGGGTEAFF	TGTGCCAGCAGCCAGAGGAGGGGGGGAGGGACTGAAGCTTTCTTT
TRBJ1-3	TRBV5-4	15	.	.	CASSQDFHSGNTIYF	TGTGCCAGCAGCCAGGACTTTCACTCTGGAAACACCATATATTTT
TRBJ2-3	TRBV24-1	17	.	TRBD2	CATSDLPSGSLTDTQYF	TGTGCCACCAGTGATTTGCCTAGCGGGAGCCTCACAGATACGCAGTATTTT
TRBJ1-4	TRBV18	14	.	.	CASSPQGGNEKLFF	TGTGCCAGCTCACCTCAGGGCGGTAATGAAAAACTGTTTTTT
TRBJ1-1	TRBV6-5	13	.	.	CASSITMSTEAFF	TGTGCCAGCAGTATAACCATGAGCACTGAAGCTTTCTTT
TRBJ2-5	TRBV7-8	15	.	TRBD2	CASSLVSGRLETQYF	TGTGCCAGCAGCTTAGTCAGCGGGAGGTTGGAGACCCAGTACTTC
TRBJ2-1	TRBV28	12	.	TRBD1	CASTRTGGFPFF	TGTGCCAGCACGCGGACAGGGGGCTTTCCGTTCTTC